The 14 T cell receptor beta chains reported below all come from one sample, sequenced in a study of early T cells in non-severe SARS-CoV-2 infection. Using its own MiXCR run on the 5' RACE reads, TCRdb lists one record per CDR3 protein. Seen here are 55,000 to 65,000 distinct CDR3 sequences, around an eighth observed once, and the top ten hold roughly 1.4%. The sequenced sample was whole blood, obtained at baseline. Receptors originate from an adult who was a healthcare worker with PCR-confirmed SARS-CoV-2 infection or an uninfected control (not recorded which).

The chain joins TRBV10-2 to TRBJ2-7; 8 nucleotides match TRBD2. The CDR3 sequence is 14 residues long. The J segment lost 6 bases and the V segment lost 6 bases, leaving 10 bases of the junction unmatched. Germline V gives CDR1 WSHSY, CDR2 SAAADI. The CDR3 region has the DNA TGCGCCAGCAGGCGGGGGCGGGGGGATTCCGAGCAGTACTTC. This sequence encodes CASRRGRGDSEQYF.

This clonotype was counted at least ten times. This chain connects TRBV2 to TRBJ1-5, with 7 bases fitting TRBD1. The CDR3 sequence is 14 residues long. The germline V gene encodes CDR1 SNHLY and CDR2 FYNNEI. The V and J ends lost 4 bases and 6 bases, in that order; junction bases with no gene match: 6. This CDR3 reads CASSGQGIAQPQHF. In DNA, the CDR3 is TGTGCCAGCAGTGGACAGGGAATTGCTCAGCCCCAGCATTTT.

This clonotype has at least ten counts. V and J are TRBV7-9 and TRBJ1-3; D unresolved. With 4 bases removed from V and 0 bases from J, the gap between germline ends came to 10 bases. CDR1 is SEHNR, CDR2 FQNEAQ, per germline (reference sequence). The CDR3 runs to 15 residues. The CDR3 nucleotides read TGTGCCAGCAGCTGGACGGAGAGCTCTGGAAACACCATATATTTT. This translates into CASSWTESSGNTIYF.

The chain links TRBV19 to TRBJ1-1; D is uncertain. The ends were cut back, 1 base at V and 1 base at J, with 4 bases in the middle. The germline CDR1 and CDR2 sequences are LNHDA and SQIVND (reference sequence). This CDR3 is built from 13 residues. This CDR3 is CASSIGTNTEAFF. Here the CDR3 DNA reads TGTGCCAGTAGTATAGGGACGAACACTGAAGCTTTCTTT.

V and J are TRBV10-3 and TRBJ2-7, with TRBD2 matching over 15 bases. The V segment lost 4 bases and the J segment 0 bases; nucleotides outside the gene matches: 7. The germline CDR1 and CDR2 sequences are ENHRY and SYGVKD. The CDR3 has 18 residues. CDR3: CAISGGLAGGPSSYEQYF. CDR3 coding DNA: TGTGCCATCAGTGGGGGACTAGCGGGAGGCCCAAGCTCCTACGAGCAGTACTTC.

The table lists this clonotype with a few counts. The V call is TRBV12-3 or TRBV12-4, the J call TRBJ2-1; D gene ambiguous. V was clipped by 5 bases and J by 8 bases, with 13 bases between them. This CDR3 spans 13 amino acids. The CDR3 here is CASSKPDLHEQFF. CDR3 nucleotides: TGTGCCAGCAGTAAGCCTGATCTACATGAGCAGTTCTTC.

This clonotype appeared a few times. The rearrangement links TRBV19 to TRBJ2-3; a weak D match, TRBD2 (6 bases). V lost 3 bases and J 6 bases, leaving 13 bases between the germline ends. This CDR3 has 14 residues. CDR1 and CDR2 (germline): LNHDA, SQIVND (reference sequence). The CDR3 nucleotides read TGTGCCAGTAGTATTAACCAGGCGGGGGATACGCAGTATTTT. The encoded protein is CASSINQAGDTQYF. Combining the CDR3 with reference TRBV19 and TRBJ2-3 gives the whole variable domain DGGITQSPKYLFRKEGQNVTLSCEQNLNHDAMYWYRQDPGQGLRLIYYSQIVNDFQKGDIAEGYSVSREKKESFPLTVTSAQKNPTAFYLCASSINQAGDTQYFGPGTRLTVL.

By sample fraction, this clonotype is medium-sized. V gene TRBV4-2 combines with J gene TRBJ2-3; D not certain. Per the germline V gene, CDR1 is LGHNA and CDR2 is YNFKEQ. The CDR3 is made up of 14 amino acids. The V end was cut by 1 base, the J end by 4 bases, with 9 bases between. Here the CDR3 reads CASSQVLGSDTQYF. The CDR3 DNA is TGTGCCAGCAGCCAAGTACTCGGCTCAGATACGCAGTATTTT.

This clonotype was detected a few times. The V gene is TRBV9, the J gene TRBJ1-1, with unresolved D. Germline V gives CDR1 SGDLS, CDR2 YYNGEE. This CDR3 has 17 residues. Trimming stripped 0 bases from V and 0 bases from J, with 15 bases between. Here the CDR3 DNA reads TGTGCCAGCAGCGTAGGTACAGTGGACGGAATGAACACTGAAGCTTTCTTT. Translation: CASSVGTVDGMNTEAFF.

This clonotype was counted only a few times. This CDR3 reads CASSLSAREGFF. In nucleotides, the CDR3 is TGTGCCAGCAGTTTATCCGCACGCGAGGGGTTCTTC. This chain connects TRBV12-3 or TRBV12-4 to TRBJ2-1; D may be TRBD2 (5 bases). Trimming removed 2 bases from V and 15 bases from J, with 14 bases in between. This CDR3 is 12 amino acids long.

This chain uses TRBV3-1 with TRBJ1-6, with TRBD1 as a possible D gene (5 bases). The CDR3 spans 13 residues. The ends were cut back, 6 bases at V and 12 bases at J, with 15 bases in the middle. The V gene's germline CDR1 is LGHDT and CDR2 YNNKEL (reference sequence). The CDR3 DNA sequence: TGTGCCAGCAGATGGGGACCAAGTGGACCCCTCCACTTT. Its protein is CASRWGPSGPLHF. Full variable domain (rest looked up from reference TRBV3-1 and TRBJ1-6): DTAVSQTPKYLVTQMGNDKSIKCEQNLGHDTMYWYKQDSKKFLKIMFSYNNKELIINETVPNRFSPKSPDKAHLNLHINSLELGDSAVYFCASRWGPSGPLHFGNGTRLTVT.

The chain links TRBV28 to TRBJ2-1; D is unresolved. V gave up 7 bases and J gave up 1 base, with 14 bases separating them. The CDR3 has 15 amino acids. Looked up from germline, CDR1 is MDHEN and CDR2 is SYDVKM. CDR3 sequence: CASTDRKGSYNEQFF. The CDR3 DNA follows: TGTGCCAGCACTGATAGGAAGGGATCCTACAATGAGCAGTTCTTC. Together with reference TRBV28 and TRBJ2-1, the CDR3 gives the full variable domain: DVKVTQSSRYLVKRTGEKVFLECVQDMDHENMFWYRQDPGLGLRLIYFSYDVKMKEKGDIPEGYSVSREKKERFSLILESASTNQTSMYLCASTDRKGSYNEQFFGPGTRLTVL.

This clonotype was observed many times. CDR3 sequence (DNA): TGTGCCAGCAGTTTAGCGCGAACTGAAGCTTTCTTT. This encodes CASSLARTEAFF. The chain employs TRBV12-3 or TRBV12-4 and TRBJ1-1; D remains ambiguous. Trimming stripped 0 bases from V and 5 bases from J, with 4 bases between. CDR3 length: 12 amino acids.

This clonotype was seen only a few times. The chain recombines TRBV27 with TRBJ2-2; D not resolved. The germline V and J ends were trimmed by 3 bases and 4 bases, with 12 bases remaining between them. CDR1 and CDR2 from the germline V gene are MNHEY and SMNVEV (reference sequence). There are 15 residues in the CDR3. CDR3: CASSFDPEGTGELFF. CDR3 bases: TGTGCCAGCAGTTTCGACCCCGAAGGCACCGGGGAGCTGTTTTTT.